This T cell receptor (beta chain) was documented in a study of T cell responses to AZD1222 COVID-19 vaccine. Overall study findings and caveats: Elevations in Spike-specific TCR breadth and depth followed administration of two AZD1222 doses. Among AZD1222 vaccinees, only five to seven were seropositive at baseline. The CD4 TCRs associated with vaccination extended across spike and predominated at 160-218 and 743-854.

Assay: immunoSEQ multiplex PCR; the TCRdb copy retains only in-frame clones and omits some. The data contain roughly 100,000 clones, 75% to 90% of them singletons. This CDR3 contains 12 residues. CDR1 and CDR2 (germline): SGDLS, YYNGEE. V was clipped by 5 bases and J by 5 bases, with 10 bases between them. As concerns this clone: Its antigen remains unidentified.

The clonotype was recovered from an adult in good health. The V call is TRBV9, the J call TRBJ2-5; D possibly uses TRBD1 or TRBD2 (5 bases each). The source material was peripheral blood, sampled on day 0 of AZD1222 vaccination. CDR3 sequence: CASRGDEETQYF. Written as DNA, the CDR3 is TGTGCCAGCAGGGGGGATGAGGAGACCCAGTACTTC.